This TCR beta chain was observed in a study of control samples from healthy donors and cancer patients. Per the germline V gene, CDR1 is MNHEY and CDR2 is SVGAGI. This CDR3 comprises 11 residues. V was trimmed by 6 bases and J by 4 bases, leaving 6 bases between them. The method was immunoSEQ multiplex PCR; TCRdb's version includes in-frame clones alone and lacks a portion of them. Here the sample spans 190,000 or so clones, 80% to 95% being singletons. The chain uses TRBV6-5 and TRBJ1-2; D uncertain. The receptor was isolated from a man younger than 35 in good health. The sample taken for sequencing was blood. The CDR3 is CASSSLYGYTF. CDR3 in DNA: TGTGCCAGCAGCTCCCTCTATGGCTACACCTTC.